Listed here are 10 T cell receptor beta chains from one sample, sequenced in a study of patients and donors after allogeneic stem cell transplantation. One entry per CDR3 protein results from TCRdb running MiXCR on the RT-PCR reads. Of hundreds of thousands of distinct CDR3 sequences detected, less than 50% appear once; the ten largest clones hold around a tenth. The specimen sequenced was blood, either unsorted or a sorted T cell fraction (not recorded which). The receptors derive from a human donor who was either an allogeneic HSCT recipient or a stem cell or donor lymphocyte infusion donor (not recorded which). It is not recorded whose cells these are; they may come from a transplant donor.

This clonotype was counted a few times. This chain joins TRBV5-1 and TRBJ1-6; 7 bases fit TRBD1. The ends lost 0 bases at V and 1 base at J; junction bases unmatched: 1. The CDR3 runs 16 residues. Germline CDR1 SGHRS, CDR2 YFSETQ. Here the CDR3 reads CASSLVTGSYNSPLHF. The CDR3, as DNA: TGCGCCAGCAGCTTGGTGACAGGGTCCTATAATTCACCCCTCCACTTT.

V is TRBV12-3 or TRBV12-4 and J is TRBJ2-7; D gene uncertain. The CDR3 runs to 14 residues. The V and J ends lost 5 bases and 3 bases respectively, with 14 bases between them. CDR3: CASSPWADFYEQYF. The CDR3 DNA reads TGTGCCAGCAGTCCCTGGGCAGATTTCTACGAGCAGTACTTC.

The V gene is TRBV27, the J gene TRBJ2-1; 12 positions agree with TRBD2. Germline CDR1 MNHEY, CDR2 SMNVEV (reference sequence). The CDR3 spans 15 residues. The V and J ends lost 3 bases and 8 bases, in that order; junction bases with no gene match: 5. CDR3 bases: TGTGCCAGCAGTTTTGCTAGCGGGGGGGCCTATGAGCAGTTCTTC. Its translation: CASSFASGGAYEQFF.

The gene calls are TRBV28 and TRBJ1-5; D remains unclear. Trimming cost V 5 bases and J 4 bases, with 9 bases left between them. CDR1 and CDR2 (germline): MDHEN, SYDVKM. The CDR3 runs 13 residues. CDR3 bases: TGTGCCAGCAGTGACGGTCCTAATCAGCCCCAGCATTTT. As protein: CASSDGPNQPQHF.

The chain uses TRBV6-2 or TRBV6-3 and TRBJ2-1; D is perhaps TRBD2 (7 bases). CDR1 and CDR2 (germline): MNHEY, SVGEGT. Deletions cut 7 bases from V and 1 base from J, with 20 bases between. The CDR3 has 17 amino acids. The CDR3 coding sequence is TGTGCCAGCACTCGAAAGGGGGGGCTTCAGTCCTACAATGAGCAGTTCTTC. This encodes CASTRKGGLQSYNEQFF.

This clonotype was picked up a small number of times. The chain is built from TRBV28 and TRBJ1-6; a weak D match, TRBD1 (6 bases). The CDR3 loop spans 14 amino acids. Between the trimmed V and J ends, which lost 1 base and 7 bases, there was a span of 8 bases. The germline gives CDR1 MDHEN, CDR2 SYDVKM. DNA of the CDR3: TGTGCCAGCAGTTTATATCAGGGGAATTCACCCCTCCACTTT. Amino acids: CASSLYQGNSPLHF.

A few counts support this clonotype. CDR3 amino acids: CSARSWDGQGRHYGYTF. CDR3 bases: TGCAGTGCTAGATCGTGGGATGGACAGGGCCGCCACTATGGCTACACCTTC. The chain uses TRBV20-1 and TRBJ1-2; the match to TRBD1 covers 8 bases. Germline CDR1 DFQATT, CDR2 SNEGSKA (reference sequence). The CDR3 is made up of 17 amino acids. With 2 bases clipped from V and 3 bases from J, the junction kept 14 bases outside the gene matches.

J is TRBJ2-3 and V is TRBV11-2; D is ambiguous. Between the trimmed V and J ends, which lost 0 bases and 2 bases, there was a span of 9 bases. The CDR3 loop spans 15 amino acids. The V gene's germline CDR1 is SGHAT and CDR2 FQNNGV. CDR3 region: CASSLDFFPTDTQYF. The CDR3 DNA reads TGTGCCAGCAGCTTAGATTTCTTTCCCACAGATACGCAGTATTTT.

This clonotype was detected a few times. The gene calls are TRBV12-3 or TRBV12-4 and TRBJ1-2, with 7 bases aligning to TRBD1. The CDR3 loop spans 13 amino acids. V dropped 4 bases and J dropped 3; count of bases not matched to a gene: 2. In DNA form, the CDR3 reads TGTGCCAGCAGTTCCGGGACAGACTATGGCTACACCTTC. Its protein is CASSSGTDYGYTF.

This clonotype was recorded once. The gene calls are TRBV5-8 and TRBJ2-1; weak D call: TRBD1 (7 bases). V was cut by 4 bases and J by 4 bases, with 15 bases left in between. The CDR3 length is 15 residues. The germline CDR1 and CDR2 sequences are SGHTS and YDEGEE. Here the CDR3 DNA reads TGTGCCAGCAGCCTTCAGGGGGAGGATTACAATGAGCAGTTCTTC. The encoded protein is CASSLQGEDYNEQFF.